One and the same sample provided the 24 T cell receptor beta chains below, sequenced in a study of blood T cell repertoires in COVID-19. TCRdb's copy holds only in-frame clones and misses some; the assay was immunoSEQ multiplex PCR. Of about 330,000 clones in the sample, more than 75% are singletons; the top ten hold more than 9%. The source material was PBMCs or T cells enriched from blood (not recorded which). These receptor sequences come from a woman in her late teens or twenties who had recovered from COVID-19.

A single count supports this clone. The chain recombines TRBV18 with TRBJ2-1; 8 nucleotides line up with TRBD2. With V trimmed by 2 bases and J by 2 bases, 2 bases remained unmatched. The CDR3 contains 15 residues. CDR1 and CDR2 from the germline V gene are KGHSH and LQKENI. CDR3 region: CASSPTSGTYNEQFF. DNA of the CDR3: TGTGCCAGCTCACCAACTAGCGGCACCTACAATGAGCAGTTCTTC. Together with reference TRBV18 and TRBJ2-1, the CDR3 gives the full variable domain: NAGVMQNPRHLVRRRGQEARLRCSPMKGHSHVYWYRQLPEEGLKFMVYLQKENIIDESGMPKERFSAEFPKEGPSILRIQQVVRGDSAAYFCASSPTSGTYNEQFFGPGTRLTVL.

The chain employs TRBV3-1 (or the pseudogene TRBV3-2) and TRBJ2-3; no firm D call. This CDR3 has 13 residues. Germline CDR1 reads LGHDT; CDR2 reads YNNKEL (reference sequence). Trimming removed 5 bases at V and 8 bases at J, with 14 bases between. The CDR3 loop is CASSSQTHGTQYF. Written as DNA, the CDR3 is TGTGCCAGCAGCAGCCAAACCCATGGTACGCAGTATTTT.

The chain links TRBV27 to TRBJ2-7, with 11 positions matching TRBD2. The germline CDR1 and CDR2 sequences are MNHEY and SMNVEV (reference sequence). The CDR3 is 16 amino acids. With V trimmed by 7 bases and J by 2 bases, 10 bases remained unmatched. The CDR3 DNA is TGTGCCAGCATTCTCGAAGGGACTAGCGGTGCCTACGAGCAGTACTTC. Translated, it gives CASILEGTSGAYEQYF.

J is TRBJ1-1 and V is TRBV30; D not certain. Germline assignment: CDR1 GTSNPN and CDR2 SVGIG (reference sequence). V gave up 5 bases and J gave up 1 base, with 11 bases separating them. The CDR3 totals 13 residues. In DNA, the CDR3 is TGTGCCTGGGCATACTCAAAGAACACTGAAGCTTTCTTT. Amino acids: CAWAYSKNTEAFF.

This clone was detected once. The rearrangement joins TRBV6-5 to TRBJ1-4; 7 bases agree with TRBD1. The V and J ends lost 1 base and 7 bases, in that order; junction bases with no gene match: 9. The CDR3 is made up of 16 amino acids. Germline assignment: CDR1 MNHEY and CDR2 SVGAGI. The chain's CDR3 is CASSYLRGGAIEKLFF. The CDR3 DNA follows: TGTGCCAGCAGTTACTTGCGAGGGGGCGCGATTGAAAAACTGTTTTTT.

The gene calls are TRBV4-2 and TRBJ2-1; 12 bases match TRBD2. CDR1 is LGHNA, CDR2 YNFKEQ, per germline. Losses at the gene ends were 0 bases for V and 4 bases for J; bases not matched to a gene: 1. The CDR3 consists of 16 residues. CDR3 sequence reads: CASSQEGTSGYNEQFF. CDR3 DNA: TGTGCCAGCAGCCAAGAAGGGACTAGCGGGTACAATGAGCAGTTCTTC.

The chain carries TRBV6-2 or TRBV6-3 and TRBJ2-3, with 10 bases identical to TRBD1. Germline V gene data show CDR1 as MNHEY and CDR2 as SVGEGT. The CDR3 is 16 amino acids. V dropped 6 bases and J dropped 3; count of bases not matched to a gene: 9. The CDR3: CASSPVGQGSTDTQYF. The DNA of the CDR3 is TGTGCCAGCAGCCCTGTGGGACAGGGGAGTACAGATACGCAGTATTTT.

The rearrangement links TRBV20-1 to TRBJ2-1; TRBD2 aligns across 7 bases. This CDR3 has 11 residues. The V gene end was trimmed by 2 bases and the J gene end by 14 bases; junction bases not matched to a gene: 6. Germline values: CDR1 DFQATT, CDR2 SNEGSKA (reference sequence). This chain's CDR3 is CSARSLREEFF. DNA of the CDR3: TGCAGTGCTAGAAGCCTTCGGGAGGAGTTCTTC.

The chain combines TRBV27 with TRBJ2-7; 9 bases agree with TRBD1. The J segment lost 3 bases and the V segment lost 4 bases, leaving 1 base of the junction unmatched. CDR3 length: 13 amino acids. The germline gives CDR1 MNHEY, CDR2 SMNVEV (reference sequence). The CDR3 protein is CASSWDRDYEQYF. Here the CDR3 DNA reads TGTGCCAGCAGTTGGGACAGGGACTACGAGCAGTACTTC.

This chain's CDR3 is CASSPRVGQSNYGYTF. The CDR3 DNA is TGTGCCAGCTCACCACGGGTGGGGCAATCTAACTATGGCTACACCTTC. The V gene is TRBV18, the J gene TRBJ1-2, with a weak D call TRBD1 (5 bases). Looked up from germline, CDR1 is KGHSH and CDR2 is LQKENI. V was trimmed by 1 base and J by 0 bases, leaving 12 bases between them. The CDR3 is 16 residues long. Filled out from reference TRBV18 and TRBJ1-2, the complete variable domain reads NAGVMQNPRHLVRRRGQEARLRCSPMKGHSHVYWYRQLPEEGLKFMVYLQKENIIDESGMPKERFSAEFPKEGPSILRIQQVVRGDSAAYFCASSPRVGQSNYGYTFGSGTRLTVV.

The chain recombines TRBV19 with TRBJ1-3; the D gene is possibly TRBD1 (6 bases). The CDR3 covers 15 residues. Trimming took 4 bases from V and 2 from J, leaving 12 bases between them. The germline gives CDR1 LNHDA, CDR2 SQIVND (reference sequence). The CDR3: CASSTLQGTGNTIYF. CDR3 DNA: TGTGCCAGTAGTACCCTACAGGGAACTGGAAACACCATATATTTT.

The chain recombines TRBV6-5 with TRBJ1-2; 7 bases line up with TRBD1. V trimming: 2 bases; J trimming: 0 bases; junction bases outside the gene matches: 3. Per the germline V gene, CDR1 is MNHEY and CDR2 is SVGAGI. The CDR3 is made up of 15 amino acids. DNA for the CDR3: TGTGCCAGCAGTTACGGACAGGACTCTAACTATGGCTACACCTTC. Residues: CASSYGQDSNYGYTF.

This clone appeared a single time. V gene TRBV10-3 combines with J gene TRBJ2-7, with D tentatively TRBD1 (5 bases). CDR3 size: 13 residues. Trimming removed 11 bases at V and 4 bases at J, with 18 bases between. Germline lookup yields CDR1 ENHRY and CDR2 SYGVKD. CDR3 amino acids: CAVWGPGKYEQYF. The CDR3 coding sequence is TGTGCCGTCTGGGGCCCAGGGAAGTACGAGCAGTACTTC.

This clone is a singleton in its sample. CDR3 protein: CASGTGFMEKLFF. CDR3 nucleotides: TGTGCCAGCGGTACAGGGTTTATGGAAAAACTGTTTTTT. V and J are TRBV27 and TRBJ1-4, with D perhaps TRBD1 (6 bases). The germline V gene has CDR1 MNHEY and CDR2 SMNVEV (reference sequence). The CDR3 runs to 13 residues. Trimming pared 8 bases from V and 8 bases from J, leaving 15 bases between.

The rearrangement joins TRBV11-2 to TRBJ2-3, with 7 bases identical to TRBD1. The CDR3 covers 15 residues. The trim removed 3 bases at V and 2 bases at J, leaving 5 bases unmatched. Germline loops: CDR1 SGHAT, CDR2 FQNNGV. CDR3 DNA sequence: TGTGCCAGCAGCTTTACAGGGGCCGTCACAGATACGCAGTATTTT. Translating it yields CASSFTGAVTDTQYF.

Worth noting for this clone: Other DNA sequences within the sample encode an identical CDR3. The rearrangement uses TRBV18 and TRBJ1-2; 9 bases align to TRBD1. The CDR3 sequence is 13 residues long. Germline CDR1 and CDR2: KGHSH and LQKENI. The V segment lost 1 base and the J segment 8 bases; nucleotides outside the gene matches: 2. Written as DNA, the CDR3 is TGTGCCAGCTCACCACGACAGGGGGACGGCTACACCTTC. Translating it yields CASSPRQGDGYTF.

The gene calls are TRBV30 and TRBJ1-5; tentatively, D is TRBD1 (6 bases). The germline V gene has CDR1 GTSNPN and CDR2 SVGIG (reference sequence). This CDR3 is 13 amino acids long. With 2 bases removed from V and 5 bases from J, the gap between germline ends came to 10 bases. The CDR3 sequence: CAWSTTGHQPQHF. In nucleotides, the CDR3 is TGTGCCTGGAGTACGACAGGCCATCAGCCCCAGCATTTT.

This chain joins TRBV5-1 and TRBJ1-1, with 10 bases that match TRBD1. V was clipped by 0 bases and J by 0 bases; unmatched bases: 2. This CDR3 has 16 amino acids. CDR1 and CDR2 (germline): SGHRS, YFSETQ. This chain's CDR3 is CASSLGQGALNTEAFF. The CDR3 DNA reads as TGCGCCAGCAGCTTGGGACAGGGGGCCTTGAACACTGAAGCTTTCTTT.

The chain couples TRBV9 to TRBJ2-6; D remains ambiguous. Germline-derived CDR1 and CDR2 are SGDLS and YYNGEE. The CDR3 is 17 residues long. Trimming removed 0 bases at V and 0 bases at J, with 10 bases between. The CDR3 reads CASSVVGGPSGANVLTF. The DNA of the CDR3 is TGTGCCAGCAGCGTAGTAGGCGGCCCCTCTGGGGCCAACGTCCTGACTTTC.

The chain carries TRBV7-2 and TRBJ1-2; D possibly corresponds to TRBD1 (6 bases). The CDR3 has 16 amino acids. The germline CDR1 and CDR2 sequences are SGHTA and FQGNSA. The V end was cut by 5 bases, the J end by 1 base, with 17 bases between. The CDR3 DNA reads as TGTGCCAGCAGCCCAACGACAGGTTTTATTAACTATGGCTACACCTTC. It translates to CASSPTTGFINYGYTF.

The rearrangement links TRBV6-1 to TRBJ1-2; D might be TRBD1 (6 bases). Per germline, CDR1 MNHNS and CDR2 SASEGT. The CDR3 is made up of 12 amino acids. Deletions cut 3 bases from V and 8 bases from J, with 10 bases between. The CDR3 loop reads CASSEGAGGYTF. The CDR3, as DNA: TGTGCCAGCAGTGAGGGGGCGGGCGGCTACACCTTC.

This clone has a single count. The chain carries TRBV5-1 and TRBJ2-1; TRBD1 matches 12 bases. CDR3 length equals 15 residues. The V segment lost 2 bases and the J segment 8 bases; nucleotides outside the gene matches: 5. The germline CDR1 and CDR2 sequences are SGHRS and YFSETQ. CDR3 sequence: CASSFRDRGRDEQFF. CDR3 sequence (DNA): TGCGCCAGCAGCTTCCGGGACAGGGGGCGCGATGAGCAGTTCTTC. Drawing the rest from reference TRBV5-1 and TRBJ2-1, the complete variable domain is KAGVTQTPRYLIKTRGQQVTLSCSPISGHRSVSWYQQTPGQGLQFLFEYFSETQRNKGNFPGRFSGRQFSNSRSEMNVSTLELGDSALYLCASSFRDRGRDEQFFGPGTRLTVL.

The chain employs TRBV28 and TRBJ1-5; 10 bases align to TRBD1. CDR3 length: 19 residues. The V and J ends lost 7 bases and 1 base, in that order; junction bases with no gene match: 16. Germline V gene lookup returns CDR1 MDHEN and CDR2 SYDVKM. The CDR3 spells CASISTRTGGSRSNQPQHF. CDR3 nucleotide sequence: TGTGCCAGCATCTCTACAAGGACAGGGGGTAGTCGGAGCAATCAGCCCCAGCATTTT.

The chain joins TRBV6-5 to TRBJ1-1, with a tentative D call TRBD1 (5 bases). Per the germline V gene, CDR1 is MNHEY and CDR2 is SVGAGI. V dropped 7 bases and J dropped 4 bases, with 16 bases sitting between them. CDR3 length: 14 amino acids. CDR3 sequence (DNA): TGTGCCAGCACCTTAAGGGGCGGGGGCACTGAAGCTTTCTTT. Amino acid sequence: CASTLRGGGTEAFF.